This TCR beta chain was identified during a study of blood T cell repertoires in COVID-19. Looking at the study overall: Both acute and convalescent COVID-19 samples were obtained from the United States, Italy and Spain. T cells, B-cell-depleted T cells, or PBMCs provided the cDNA or gDNA that served as material.

This clone has only a few counts. The CDR3 is made up of 16 amino acids. Trimming took 6 bases from V and 0 from J; bases not matched to a gene: 5. Germline CDR1 is SGHRS and CDR2 is YFSETQ. As originally analysed: Estimates of nucleated cell counts were drawn from the amplification of reference gene primers. Here immunoSEQ multiplex PCR was the method, and the copy in TCRdb shows in-frame clones only, minus some. The DNA gave D and trimming, while V, J and clone size come from that table. The sample yields 250,000 to 350,000 clones, approximately 90% seen once. This chain connects TRBV5-1 to TRBJ1-4; 10 bases map to TRBD1. Sequenced input: peripheral blood. The sequence derives from a woman younger than 45 who had recovered from COVID-19. The CDR3: CASNVGQGATNEKLFF. For the CDR3, the DNA is TGCGCCAGCAACGTTGGACAGGGGGCAACTAATGAAAAACTGTTTTTT.